The T cell receptor beta chain described here comes from a study of patients and donors after allogeneic stem cell transplantation. This clonotype was recorded a few times. The V gene lost 5 bases and the J gene lost 4 bases, with 12 bases spanning the gap. The CDR3 consists of 14 residues. Each CDR3 protein is one row after TCRdb ran MiXCR on the RT-PCR reads. The profile covers about 210,000 distinct CDR3 sequences, with 38% appearing a single time and 11% taken by the ten largest. This clonotype was obtained from a human donor who was either an allogeneic HSCT recipient or a stem cell or donor lymphocyte infusion donor (not recorded which). It is not recorded whose cells these are; they may come from a transplant donor. The chain couples TRBV12-3 or TRBV12-4 to TRBJ1-5; D is ambiguous. Sequencing was carried out using blood, either unsorted or a sorted T cell fraction (not recorded which). The CDR3 reads CASSPGHSNQPQHF. CDR3 in DNA: TGTGCCAGCAGTCCAGGCCACTCGAATCAGCCCCAGCATTTT.